This entry lists 25 T cell receptor beta chains sequenced from one sample in a study of T cell clones after liver transplantation. The protocol was immunoSEQ multiplex PCR, while the TCRdb copy is restricted to in-frame clones and leaves out a portion. This sample carries just over 60,000 clones, about 70% of them seen once, and the ten largest clones take about 15%. The sequences come from CD4+ T cells from blood, collected before liver transplant. The receptors come from a human donor who received a liver transplant.

In its sample, this clone was seen once. V gene TRBV5-1 combines with J gene TRBJ2-7; the match to TRBD1 covers 10 bases. Germline V gene data show CDR1 as SGHRS and CDR2 as YFSETQ. The V and J ends lost 4 bases and 4 bases, in that order; junction bases with no gene match: 8. The CDR3 is 15 amino acids. Here the CDR3 DNA reads TGCGCCAGCAGCAGGGACAGGGGAAGTCGGTACGAGCAGTACTTC. Translation gives CASSRDRGSRYEQYF. The variable domain in full, with the rest retrieved from reference TRBV5-1 and TRBJ2-7, is KAGVTQTPRYLIKTRGQQVTLSCSPISGHRSVSWYQQTPGQGLQFLFEYFSETQRNKGNFPGRFSGRQFSNSRSEMNVSTLELGDSALYLCASSRDRGSRYEQYFGPGTRLTVT.

This clone is judged medium-sized. V and J are TRBV14 and TRBJ2-3; D gene uncertain. CDR3 length equals 13 residues. Deletions cut 4 bases from V and 8 bases from J, with 13 bases between. In germline, CDR1 is SGHDN, CDR2 FVKESK. The CDR3 DNA reads as TGTGCCAGCAGCCCCTCCCATGGTAGTACGCAGTATTTT. It codes for CASSPSHGSTQYF. Combining the CDR3 with reference TRBV14 and TRBJ2-3 gives the whole variable domain EAGVTQFPSHSVIEKGQTVTLRCDPISGHDNLYWYRRVMGKEIKFLLHFVKESKQDESGMPNNRFLAERTGGTYSTLKVQPAELEDSGVYFCASSPSHGSTQYFGPGTRLTVL.

This clone was recorded many times. This chain links TRBV19 with TRBJ1-2; 7 bases are a match to TRBD1. V was pared by 6 bases and J by 3 bases, with 4 bases of the junction left unmatched. The V gene's germline CDR1 is LNHDA and CDR2 SQIVND (reference sequence). CDR3 size: 13 residues. Here the CDR3 DNA reads TGTGCCAGTAGCGGGGGACAGTACTATGGCTACACCTTC. It specifies CASSGGQYYGYTF. The full variable domain, its missing parts supplied by reference TRBV19 and TRBJ1-2, is DGGITQSPKYLFRKEGQNVTLSCEQNLNHDAMYWYRQDPGQGLRLIYYSQIVNDFQKGDIAEGYSVSREKKESFPLTVTSAQKNPTAFYLCASSGGQYYGYTFGSGTRLTVV.

V and J are TRBV11-2 and TRBJ1-6; perhaps TRBD1 as D (6 bases). V was pared by 0 bases and J by 16 bases, with 16 bases between. CDR3 length equals 14 residues. Germline CDR1 is SGHAT and CDR2 is FQNNGV. Here the CDR3 reads CASSLDLGAVLLHF. For the CDR3, the DNA is TGTGCCAGCAGCTTAGATCTGGGGGCAGTGCTACTCCACTTT.

The V and J genes are TRBV9 and TRBJ2-1, with 11 bases aligning to TRBD1. The germline gives CDR1 SGDLS, CDR2 YYNGEE. The CDR3 is made up of 15 amino acids. V shed 4 bases, J shed 5 bases, and the junction held 5 bases outside the gene matches. In DNA form, the CDR3 reads TGTGCCAGCAGCCCCCGGACAGGGGGCAACAATGAGCAGTTCTTC. It encodes CASSPRTGGNNEQFF.

J is TRBJ1-5 and V is TRBV10-2; TRBD1 is a possible D gene (5 bases). The CDR3 contains 14 residues. The V and J ends lost 7 bases and 1 base respectively, with 11 bases between them. Germline assignment: CDR1 WSHSY and CDR2 SAAADI. CDR3 amino acids: CASKGDYSNQPQHF. The CDR3 DNA follows: TGCGCCAGCAAAGGGGATTACAGCAATCAGCCCCAGCATTTT.

J is TRBJ2-3 and V is TRBV5-4, with TRBD2 matching 8 bases. V shed 1 base, J shed 1 base, and the junction held 2 bases outside the gene matches. This CDR3 region has 15 residues. CDR1 and CDR2 (germline): SGHNT, YYREEE (reference sequence). Written as DNA, the CDR3 is TGTGCCAGCAGCTTGAGCGGGGGCCGCACAGATACGCAGTATTTT. Translating it yields CASSLSGGRTDTQYF.

The J gene is TRBJ2-7, the V gene TRBV2; D is perhaps TRBD2 (6 bases). This CDR3 has 18 residues. V lost 6 bases to trimming and J lost 0 bases, with 24 bases between them. Looked up from germline, CDR1 is SNHLY and CDR2 is FYNNEI. The CDR3 DNA is TGTGCCAGCAGAGGTTCCTGGAGTGTAGGGACTTCCTCCTACGAGCAGTACTTC. Amino acids: CASRGSWSVGTSSYEQYF.

The chain uses TRBV6-1 and TRBJ1-2; D unclear. V was pared by 6 bases and J by 6 bases, with 14 bases between. The CDR3 length is 13 residues. Germline V gives CDR1 MNHNS, CDR2 SASEGT. The CDR3 nucleotides read TGTGCCAGCAGCCAAGGAGGGTATCATGGCTACACCTTC. Protein: CASSQGGYHGYTF.

The table lists this clone with a few counts. The rearrangement joins TRBV7-2 to TRBJ1-1; TRBD1 is a possible D gene (5 bases). Trimming left V 5 bases short and J 3 bases short, with 10 bases between. Per the germline V gene, CDR1 is SGHTA and CDR2 is FQGNSA. CDR3 length: 13 amino acids. CDR3 amino acids: CASSPMTDTEAFF. In nucleotides, the CDR3 is TGTGCCAGCAGCCCGATGACAGACACTGAAGCTTTCTTT.

This chain uses TRBV6-5 with TRBJ2-1; a possible D gene is TRBD2 (6 bases). The V end was cut by 5 bases, the J end by 0 bases, with 8 bases between. The CDR3 has 14 residues. Germline values: CDR1 MNHEY, CDR2 SVGAGI. The CDR3 reads CASSRGSSYNEQFF. CDR3 DNA: TGTGCCAGCAGTCGGGGGAGCTCCTACAATGAGCAGTTCTTC.

CDR3 nucleotides: TGTGCCAGCAGTTTATCACTACAGGGCAATGAAAAACTGTTTTTT. Residues: CASSLSLQGNEKLFF. The chain uses TRBV28 and TRBJ1-4; TRBD1 is a possible D gene (6 bases). There are 15 residues in the CDR3. Germline loops: CDR1 MDHEN, CDR2 SYDVKM. Trimming took off 1 base at V and 5 bases at J, with 11 bases between the two ends.

This clone was found a few times. The chain has TRBV7-8 and TRBJ2-7; tentative D call: TRBD2 (5 bases). The germline V gene encodes CDR1 SGHVS and CDR2 FQNEAQ. V was shortened by 4 bases and J by 6 bases, with 16 bases between the two germline ends. This CDR3 has 14 amino acids. In DNA, the CDR3 is TGTGCCAGCAGCTCTCTAGCTCTTCTCGGCGAGCAGTACTTC. Protein sequence: CASSSLALLGEQYF. Full variable domain (missing parts from reference TRBV7-8 and TRBJ2-7): GAGVSQSPRYKVAKRGQDVALRCDPISGHVSLFWYQQALGQGPEFLTYFQNEAQLDKSGLPSDRFFAERPEGSVSTLKIQRTQQEDSAVYLCASSSLALLGEQYFGPGTRLTVT.

The genes are TRBV18 and TRBJ1-5; 7 bases line up with TRBD1. Germline-derived CDR1 and CDR2 are KGHSH and LQKENI. V was clipped by 6 bases and J by 6 bases; unmatched bases: 11. The CDR3 is 15 residues long. The DNA for the CDR3 is TGTGCCAGCTCGCCGGAGCAGGGGGTGGGTCAGCCCCAGCATTTT. It yields the protein CASSPEQGVGQPQHF. Full variable domain (outside the CDR3, taken from reference TRBV18 and TRBJ1-5): NAGVMQNPRHLVRRRGQEARLRCSPMKGHSHVYWYRQLPEEGLKFMVYLQKENIIDESGMPKERFSAEFPKEGPSILRIQQVVRGDSAAYFCASSPEQGVGQPQHFGDGTRLSIL.

The gene calls are TRBV28 and TRBJ2-5; no reliable D call. V shed 4 bases and J shed 4 bases, with 7 bases lying between them. The CDR3 totals 12 residues. The germline gives CDR1 MDHEN, CDR2 SYDVKM. The CDR3: CASSSNRETQYF. CDR3 sequence (DNA): TGTGCCAGCAGTTCGAATAGAGAGACCCAGTACTTC.

J is TRBJ1-6 and V is TRBV5-1; TRBD1 matches at 9 bases. CDR1 and CDR2 from the germline V gene are SGHRS and YFSETQ. The CDR3 contains 17 residues. J lost 6 bases, V lost 4 bases, and 11 bases had no gene match. The CDR3 loop is CASSAGQGIVPNSPLHF. DNA of the CDR3: TGCGCCAGCAGCGCGGGACAGGGCATTGTTCCTAATTCACCCCTCCACTTT.

The CDR3 DNA reads TGTGCCAGCAGTTATGTAGCGGGGGCCAGCTCCTACGAGCAGTACTTC. Translation gives CASSYVAGASSYEQYF. The chain recombines TRBV6-5 with TRBJ2-7; TRBD2 matches at 9 bases. This CDR3 spans 16 amino acids. Germline loops: CDR1 MNHEY, CDR2 SVGAGI. The trim removed 3 bases at V and 0 bases at J, leaving 6 bases unmatched.

The chain links TRBV10-2 to TRBJ1-5, with a weak D call TRBD1 (6 bases). V shed 4 bases and J shed 3 bases, with 10 bases lying between them. CDR3 size: 14 residues. Germline CDR1 reads WSHSY; CDR2 reads SAAADI. Here the CDR3 reads CASSGQGSNQPQHF. DNA for the CDR3: TGCGCCAGCAGTGGGCAGGGGTCCAATCAGCCCCAGCATTTT.

The chain links TRBV5-1 to TRBJ1-1; the D is unclear. V lost 0 bases, J lost 1 base, and 13 bases lay in between. The CDR3 covers 16 residues. Germline V CDR1 and CDR2: SGHRS, YFSETQ. The CDR3 coding sequence is TGCGCCAGCAGCTTGGTAGGTCCGGGGAGGAACACTGAAGCTTTCTTT. This gives the protein CASSLVGPGRNTEAFF. The full variable domain, in which reference TRBV5-1 and TRBJ1-1 provide the parts outside the CDR3, is KAGVTQTPRYLIKTRGQQVTLSCSPISGHRSVSWYQQTPGQGLQFLFEYFSETQRNKGNFPGRFSGRQFSNSRSEMNVSTLELGDSALYLCASSLVGPGRNTEAFFGQGTRLTVV.

V is TRBV27 and J is TRBJ2-7, with a weak D call TRBD2 (7 bases). Trimming cost V 3 bases and J 4 bases, with 16 bases left between them. In germline, CDR1 is MNHEY, CDR2 SMNVEV (reference sequence). The CDR3 runs to 15 residues. This CDR3 is CASSFHPGGTYEQYF. CDR3 nucleotide sequence: TGTGCCAGCAGTTTCCACCCCGGGGGGACATACGAGCAGTACTTC.

V usage is TRBV5-6 and J usage is TRBJ2-7, with TRBD1 matching over 7 bases. Per the germline V gene, CDR1 is SGHDT and CDR2 is YYEEEE. This CDR3 is 15 amino acids long. Trimming at V came to 0 bases and at J to 3 bases, leaving 6 bases not matched to a gene. DNA of the CDR3: TGTGCCAGCAGCTTGGGGGGGACAGCACTCTACGAGCAGTACTTC. This gives the protein CASSLGGTALYEQYF. The full variable domain, in which reference TRBV5-6 and TRBJ2-7 provide the parts outside the CDR3, is DAGVTQSPTHLIKTRGQQVTLRCSPKSGHDTVSWYQQALGQGPQFIFQYYEEEERQRGNFPDRFSGHQFPNYSSELNVNALLLGDSALYLCASSLGGTALYEQYFGPGTRLTVT.

The rearrangement joins TRBV28 to TRBJ1-1, with D tentatively TRBD1 (5 bases). This CDR3 contains 15 residues. Germline V gene data show CDR1 as MDHEN and CDR2 as SYDVKM. The V end lost 4 bases, the J end lost 1 base, and 13 bases lay between the germline ends. CDR3 sequence: CASSSPTVGNTEAFF. CDR3 nucleotides: TGTGCCAGCAGTTCGCCGACAGTCGGGAACACTGAAGCTTTCTTT.

V usage is TRBV6-5 and J usage is TRBJ2-1; D is undetermined. Deletions cut 11 bases from V and 3 bases from J, with 17 bases between. The CDR3 is made up of 14 amino acids. Per the germline V gene, CDR1 is MNHEY and CDR2 is SVGAGI. CDR3 sequence reads: CASSGPNYYNEQFF. The CDR3 coding sequence is TGTGCCTCTAGTGGCCCCAACTACTACAATGAGCAGTTCTTC.

The count of this clone is one. This chain links TRBV5-1 with TRBJ2-7; 11 bases match TRBD2. The CDR3 length is 17 residues. Per germline, CDR1 SGHRS and CDR2 YFSETQ. After removal of 6 bases from V and 2 bases from J, the junction contained 13 bases not matched to a gene. CDR3 coding DNA: TGCGCCAGCACAAGCTACCGGACTAGCGGGCTGCCCTACGAGCAGTACTTC. Translation gives CASTSYRTSGLPYEQYF.

The chain uses TRBV10-3 and TRBJ1-1; maybe TRBD1 (5 bases). The CDR3 runs 16 residues. Trimming shortened V by 2 bases and J by 1 base, and 14 bases separated the two germline ends. The germline CDR1 and CDR2 sequences are ENHRY and SYGVKD. This chain's CDR3 is CAISERGMTGNTEAFF. The DNA for the CDR3 is TGTGCCATCAGTGAGCGGGGGATGACGGGGAACACTGAAGCTTTCTTT.